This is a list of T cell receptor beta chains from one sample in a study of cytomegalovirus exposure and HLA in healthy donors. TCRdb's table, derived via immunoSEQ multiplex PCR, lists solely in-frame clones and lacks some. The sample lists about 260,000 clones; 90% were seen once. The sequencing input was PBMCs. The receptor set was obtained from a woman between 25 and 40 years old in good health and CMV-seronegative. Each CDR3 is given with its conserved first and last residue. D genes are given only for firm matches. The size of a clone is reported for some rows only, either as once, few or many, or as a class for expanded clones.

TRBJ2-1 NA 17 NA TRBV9 TGTGCCAGCAGCGTAGCGAGGGGGGCGACGACTATCAATGAGCAGTTCTTC CASSVARGATTINEQFF
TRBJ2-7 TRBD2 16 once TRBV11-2 TGTGCCAGCAGCCGCGGGACTAGCGGCATATCCTACGAGCAGTACTTC CASSRGTSGISYEQYF
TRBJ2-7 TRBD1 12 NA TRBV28 TGTGCCAGCAGTACACAGGGGGGCGAGCAGTACTTC CASSTQGGEQYF
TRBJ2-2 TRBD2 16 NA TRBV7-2 TGTGCCAGCAGCCCCGGACTAGCGGGAGTTACCGGGGAGCTGTTTTTT CASSPGLAGVTGELFF
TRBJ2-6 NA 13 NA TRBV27 TGTGCCAGCAGTTTCCGGGGGGCCAACGTCCTGACTTTC CASSFRGANVLTF
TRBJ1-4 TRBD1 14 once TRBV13 TGTGCCAGCAGCTTAGTTAGCAGGGGGTCTGAACTGTTTTTT CASSLVSRGSELFF
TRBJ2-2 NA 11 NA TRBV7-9 TGTGCCAGCAGCTTAGCCGGGGAGCTGTTTTTT CASSLAGELFF
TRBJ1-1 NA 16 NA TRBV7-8 TGTGCCAGCAGCTTAGGGGCAGGGATAATGAACACTGAAGCTTTCTTT CASSLGAGIMNTEAFF
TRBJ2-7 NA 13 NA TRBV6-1 TGTGCCAGCACCGTTCGAAGCTCCTACGAGCAGTACTTC CASTVRSSYEQYF
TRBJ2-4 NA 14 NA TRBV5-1 TGCGCCAGCAGCTTGACGTTAGCCAAAAACATTCAGTACTTC CASSLTLAKNIQYF
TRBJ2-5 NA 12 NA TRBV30 TGTGCCTGCTCCAGGGGCAGGGAGACCCAGTACTTC CACSRGRETQYF
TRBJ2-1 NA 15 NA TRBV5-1 TGCGCCAGCAGCTTGGGTAGGGGGCGCGGGGATGAGCAGTTCTTC CASSLGRGRGDEQFF
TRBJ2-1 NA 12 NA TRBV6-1 TGTGCCAGCAGTGAAGCCGACAATGAGCAGTTCTTC CASSEADNEQFF
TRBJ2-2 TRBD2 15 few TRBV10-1 TGCGCAAGTGGTGGCGGGAGGGATGACACCGGGGAGCTGTTTTTT CASGGGRDDTGELFF
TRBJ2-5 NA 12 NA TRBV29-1 TGCAGCGTTGTTGACGGGTCGGAGACCCAGTACTTC CSVVDGSETQYF
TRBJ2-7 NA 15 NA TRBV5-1 TGCGCCAGCAGCCCGACCGGGGGACCGTTCTACGAGCAGTACTTC CASSPTGGPFYEQYF
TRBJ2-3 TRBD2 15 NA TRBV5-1 TGCGCCAGCAGCTTGCCTAGCGGGAGTGAAGATACGCAGTATTTT CASSLPSGSEDTQYF
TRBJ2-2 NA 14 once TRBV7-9 TGTGCCAGTGCGACAGGCCATATCACCGGGGAGCTGTTTTTT CASATGHITGELFF
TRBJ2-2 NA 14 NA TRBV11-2 TGTGCCAGCAGCTTAGGGTTGCACACCGGGGAGCTGTTTTTT CASSLGLHTGELFF
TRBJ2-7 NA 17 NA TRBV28 TGTGCCAGCAACTTACCCCAATCCAAACAGGGGGGGAGGGAGCAGTACTTC CASNLPQSKQGGREQYF
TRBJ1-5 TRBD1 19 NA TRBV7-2 TGTGCCAGCAGCGCTAGGCCTGGGATGCTACAGGGGAGCAATCAGCCCCAGCATTTT CASSARPGMLQGSNQPQHF
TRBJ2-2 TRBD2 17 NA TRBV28 TGTGCCAGCAGTCTCCTTTTCGGAGCGGGAGCTGCCGGGGAGCTGTTTTTT CASSLLFGAGAAGELFF
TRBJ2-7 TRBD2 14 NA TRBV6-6 TGTGCCAGCAGGACCGGGACTACCTCCTACGAGCAGTACTTC CASRTGTTSYEQYF
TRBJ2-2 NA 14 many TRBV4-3 TGCGCCAGCAGCCCGACTGCGAACACCGGGGAGCTGTTTTTT CASSPTANTGELFF
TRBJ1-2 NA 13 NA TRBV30 TGTGCCTGGAGAGACAATCTCGGCTATGGCTACACCTTC CAWRDNLGYGYTF
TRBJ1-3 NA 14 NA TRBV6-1 TGTGCCAGCAGTGAAACTGGGTCTGGGAACACCATATATTTT CASSETGSGNTIYF
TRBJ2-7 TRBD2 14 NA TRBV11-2 TGTGCCAGCACCCGCCGGGACTACCGCTACGAGCAGTACTTC CASTRRDYRYEQYF
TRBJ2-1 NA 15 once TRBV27 TGTGCCAGCAGCTATCAGGGGTTTGGAGACAATGAGCAGTTCTTC CASSYQGFGDNEQFF
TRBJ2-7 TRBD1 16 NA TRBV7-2 TGTGCCAGCAGCGCAAACCGGGACAGGGGTTTTCACGAGCAGTACTTC CASSANRDRGFHEQYF
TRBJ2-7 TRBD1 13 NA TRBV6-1 TGTGCCAGCAGCCGCGACAGGGCCTACGAGCAGTACTTC CASSRDRAYEQYF
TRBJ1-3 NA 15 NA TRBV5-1 TGCGCCAGCAGCTTGGACGCAGTCCCTGGAAACACCATATATTTT CASSLDAVPGNTIYF
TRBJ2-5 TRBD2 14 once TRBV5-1 TGCGCCAGCAGCTTGGCCGGCGGGAGGGAGACCCAGTACTTC CASSLAGGRETQYF
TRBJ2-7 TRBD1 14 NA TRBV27 TGTGCCAGCAGTCTGGGACAGGGGGCATACGAGCAGTACTTC CASSLGQGAYEQYF
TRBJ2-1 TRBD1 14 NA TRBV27 TGTGCCAGCACTGACAGGGGGCTCTACAATGAGCAGTTCTTC CASTDRGLYNEQFF
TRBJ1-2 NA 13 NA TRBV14 TGTGCCAGCAGCCTCATAGGGGAACATGGCTACACCTTC CASSLIGEHGYTF
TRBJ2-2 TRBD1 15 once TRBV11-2 TGTGCCAGCAGCGCGACAGGGTCGAACACCGGGGAGCTGTTTTTT CASSATGSNTGELFF
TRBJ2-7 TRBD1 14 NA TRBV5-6 TGTGCCAGCAGCTTCCAGGGGGTGGACTACGAGCAGTACTTC CASSFQGVDYEQYF
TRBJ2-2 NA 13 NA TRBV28 TGTGCCAGCAGTCCTGGAAACACCGGGGAGCTGTTTTTT CASSPGNTGELFF
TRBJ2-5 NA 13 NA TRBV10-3 TGTGCCATCACTAGGGGTCAAGGGGAGACCCAGTACTTC CAITRGQGETQYF
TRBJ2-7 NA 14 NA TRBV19 TGTGCCAGTAGTATAGCGAGCGGCTCCTACGAGCAGTACTTC CASSIASGSYEQYF
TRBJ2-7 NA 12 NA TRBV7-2 TGTGCCAGCAGCTCCCAGGGTGTCGAGCAGTACTTC CASSSQGVEQYF
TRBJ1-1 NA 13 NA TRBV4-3 TGCGCCAGCAGCCCAGGACGGTGGGATGAAGCTTTCTTT CASSPGRWDEAFF
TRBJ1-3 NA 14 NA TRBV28 TGTGCCAGCAGTCCCCCGGGCCCACGAAACACCATATATTTT CASSPPGPRNTIYF
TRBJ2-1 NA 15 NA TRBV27 TGTGCCAGCAGTTTGGAGGGAAGCTCCTACAATGAGCAGTTCTTC CASSLEGSSYNEQFF
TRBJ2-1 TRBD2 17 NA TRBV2 TGTGCCAGCACCCCCCAAATCCTAGCGGGAGGGGACAATGAGCAGTTCTTC CASTPQILAGGDNEQFF
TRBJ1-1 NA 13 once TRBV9 TGTGCCAGCAGCGTGCAGGGGAACACTGAAGCTTTCTTT CASSVQGNTEAFF
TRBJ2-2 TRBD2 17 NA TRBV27 TGTGCCAGCAGTTTCGCCGGACTAGCGGGAGCCCCCGGGGAGCTGTTTTTT CASSFAGLAGAPGELFF
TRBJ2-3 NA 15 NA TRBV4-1 TGCGCCAGCAGCCAAGGAGCCCGACATTCCGATACGCAGTATTTT CASSQGARHSDTQYF
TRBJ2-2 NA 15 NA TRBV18 TGTGCCAGCTCACCACCGGCCACCCGAGCCGGGGAGCTGTTTTTT CASSPPATRAGELFF
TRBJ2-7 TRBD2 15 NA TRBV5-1 TGCGCCAGCAGCTTGGTGGCTAGCGGGAGCTACGAGCAGTACTTC CASSLVASGSYEQYF
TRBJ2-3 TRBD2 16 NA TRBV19 TGTGCCAGTAGTACCGGACTAGCGGGAGGGTCAGATACGCAGTATTTT CASSTGLAGGSDTQYF
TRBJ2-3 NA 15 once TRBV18 TGTGCCAGCTCACCACCGGGAGGCGAGGGAGATACGCAGTATTTT CASSPPGGEGDTQYF
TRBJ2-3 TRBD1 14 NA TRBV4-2 TGTGCCAGCAGCTCGGGACAGATCACAGATACGCAGTATTTT CASSSGQITDTQYF